This entry features one T cell receptor (beta chain) sequence. What it recognizes is unknown. This sample stems from a study of Tregs in tolerant kidney transplant recipients. The study's findings and limits: Nucleotide sequences could not be compared across some patients' samples due to primer changes. Donor-specific Treg expansion exceeded global Treg expansion in tolerant patients, suggesting antigen drive.

Unstimulated Tregs (CD4+CD25+CD127-) and CD4+CD25- non-Tregs were sorted from PBMCs. Method: immunoSEQ multiplex PCR; TCRdb's copy keeps in-frame clones and lacks some. The sample carries about 77,000 clones, about 98% recorded once. The junction had 8 bases not matched to a gene; V was cut back by 4 bases and J by 7 bases. Germline V lookup: CDR1 MNHEY, CDR2 SMNVEV (reference sequence). The CDR3 runs 14 residues. The receptor was isolated from a human donor who received a combined kidney and bone marrow transplant. Sequencing was performed on CD4+ T cells from blood, taken before the transplant. This chain joins TRBV27 and TRBJ2-7, with 9 bases identical to TRBD1. The DNA of the CDR3 is TGTGCCAGCAGTTACGGACAGGGGACGGAAGAGCAGTACTTC. Protein: CASSYGQGTEEQYF.